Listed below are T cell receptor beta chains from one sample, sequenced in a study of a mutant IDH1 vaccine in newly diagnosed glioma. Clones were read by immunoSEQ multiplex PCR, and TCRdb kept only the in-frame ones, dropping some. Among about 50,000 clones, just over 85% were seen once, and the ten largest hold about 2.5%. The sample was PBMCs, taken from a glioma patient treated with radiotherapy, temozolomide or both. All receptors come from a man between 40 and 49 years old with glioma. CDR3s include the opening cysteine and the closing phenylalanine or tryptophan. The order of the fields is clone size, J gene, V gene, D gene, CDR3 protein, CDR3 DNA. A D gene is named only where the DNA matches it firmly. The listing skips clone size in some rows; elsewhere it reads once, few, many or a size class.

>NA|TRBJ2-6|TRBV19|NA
CASNYRDSGANVLTF
TGTGCCAGTAACTATAGGGACTCTGGGGCCAACGTCCTGACTTTC
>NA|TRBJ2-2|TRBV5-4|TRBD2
CASSQTSGRRGGELFF
TGTGCCAGCAGCCAAACTAGCGGGAGGAGGGGCGGGGAGCTGTTTTTT
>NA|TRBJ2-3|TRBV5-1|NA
CASSPAGTDTQYF
TGCGCCAGCAGCCCAGCAGGGACAGATACGCAGTATTTT
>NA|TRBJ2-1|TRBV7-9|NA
CASSFVSGSYNEQFF
TGTGCCAGCAGCTTTGTAAGCGGCTCCTACAATGAGCAGTTCTTC
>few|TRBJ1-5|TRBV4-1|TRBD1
CASSRGTDTYSNQPQHF
TGCGCCAGCAGCCGAGGGACAGACACATATAGCAATCAGCCCCAGCATTTT
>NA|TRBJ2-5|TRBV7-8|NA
CASSLGRRGVETQYF
TGTGCCAGCAGCTTAGGGCGTAGGGGTGTAGAGACCCAGTACTTC
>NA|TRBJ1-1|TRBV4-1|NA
CASSQVVQGNTEAFF
TGCGCCAGCAGCCAAGTAGTTCAGGGTAACACTGAAGCTTTCTTT
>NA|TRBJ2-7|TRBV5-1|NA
CASSLRTDYEQYF
TGCGCCAGCAGCCTCCGGACTGATTACGAGCAGTACTTC
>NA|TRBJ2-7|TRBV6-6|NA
CASSGRGSEAEQYF
TGTGCCAGCAGTGGACGGGGGTCTGAAGCCGAGCAGTACTTC
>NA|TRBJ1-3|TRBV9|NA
CASSIWDNSPGNTIYF
TGTGCCAGCAGCATCTGGGACAACTCACCTGGAAACACCATATATTTT
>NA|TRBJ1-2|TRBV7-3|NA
CASSPSGAGYGYTF
TGTGCCAGCAGCCCCTCAGGGGCTGGCTATGGCTACACCTTC
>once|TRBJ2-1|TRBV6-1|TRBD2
CASNPSGSYNEQFF
TGTGCCAGCAACCCTAGCGGGAGTTACAATGAGCAGTTCTTC
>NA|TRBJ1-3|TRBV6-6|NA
CASTTVQTITGNTIYF
TGTGCCAGCACAACCGTCCAGACGATCACTGGAAACACCATATATTTT
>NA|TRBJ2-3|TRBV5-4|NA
CASSLAAHTQYF
TGTGCCAGCAGCTTGGCCGCCCATACGCAGTATTTT
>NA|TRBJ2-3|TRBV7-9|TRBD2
CASTGTSGIRGTDTQYF
TGTGCCAGCACCGGGACTAGCGGGATCCGGGGCACAGATACGCAGTATTTT
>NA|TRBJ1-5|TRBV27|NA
CASSLAPGGQPQHF
TGTGCCAGCAGCCTGGCCCCCGGGGGTCAGCCCCAGCATTTT
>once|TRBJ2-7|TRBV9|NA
CASSGGWADEQYF
TGTGCCAGCAGCGGAGGTTGGGCGGACGAGCAGTACTTC
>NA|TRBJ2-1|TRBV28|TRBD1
CASAQGAYNEQFF
TGTGCCAGCGCACAGGGGGCGTACAATGAGCAGTTCTTC
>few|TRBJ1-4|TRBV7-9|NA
CASSLAFGEKLFF
TGTGCCAGCAGCTTAGCGTTTGGTGAAAAACTGTTTTTT
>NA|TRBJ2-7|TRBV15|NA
CATSSAQGSLSSYEQYF
TGTGCCACCAGCAGCGCTCAGGGGTCCCTAAGCTCCTACGAGCAGTACTTC
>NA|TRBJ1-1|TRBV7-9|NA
CASSLSGGDTEAFF
TGTGCCAGCAGCTTATCTGGAGGTGACACTGAAGCTTTCTTT
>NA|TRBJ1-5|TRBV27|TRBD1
CASSPQGADQPQHF
TGTGCCAGCAGTCCCCAGGGGGCTGATCAGCCCCAGCATTTT
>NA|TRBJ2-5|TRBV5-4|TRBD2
CASSLRLAGQETQYF
TGTGCCAGCAGCTTGCGGCTAGCGGGCCAAGAGACCCAGTACTTC
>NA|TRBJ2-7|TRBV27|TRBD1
CASRPLNWGQGFRVSYEQYF
TGTGCCAGCAGGCCACTGAATTGGGGACAGGGTTTTCGCGTCTCCTACGAGCAGTACTTC
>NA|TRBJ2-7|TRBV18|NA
CASSYQSGLYEQYF
TGTGCCAGCTCCTACCAGTCAGGGCTGTACGAGCAGTACTTC
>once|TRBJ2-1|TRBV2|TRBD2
CASSDASGSYEQFF
TGTGCCAGCAGTGATGCGAGCGGGAGCTATGAGCAGTTCTTC
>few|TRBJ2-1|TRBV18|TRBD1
CASSPGQGNEQFF
TGTGCCAGCTCACCCGGACAGGGGAATGAGCAGTTCTTC
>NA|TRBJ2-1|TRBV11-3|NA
CASSASYTDEQFF
TGTGCCAGCAGCGCCTCTTATACGGATGAGCAGTTCTTC
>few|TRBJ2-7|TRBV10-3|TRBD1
CAISNRDSRANEQYF
TGTGCCATCAGTAACCGGGACAGTAGAGCCAACGAGCAGTACTTC
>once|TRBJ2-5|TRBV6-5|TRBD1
CASATPGQGGKTQYF
TGTGCCAGCGCCACACCGGGACAGGGAGGGAAGACCCAGTACTTC
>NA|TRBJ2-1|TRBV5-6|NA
CASSLVGANSYNEQFF
TGTGCCAGCAGCTTGGTCGGGGCTAACTCCTACAATGAGCAGTTCTTC
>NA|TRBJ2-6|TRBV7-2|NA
CASSLLSTFSGANVLTF
TGTGCCAGCAGCTTGCTATCGACATTTTCCGGGGCCAACGTCCTGACTTTC
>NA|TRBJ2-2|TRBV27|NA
CASSPKLGVVYTGELFF
TGTGCCAGCAGTCCGAAACTAGGCGTAGTCTACACCGGGGAGCTGTTTTTT
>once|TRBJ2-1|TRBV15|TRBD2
CATSRGLAGVYNEQFF
TGTGCCACCAGCAGAGGGCTAGCGGGAGTCTACAATGAGCAGTTCTTC
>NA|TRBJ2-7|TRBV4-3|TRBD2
CASSQDYSGSSYEQYF
TGCGCCAGCAGCCAAGACTACAGCGGGAGTTCCTACGAGCAGTACTTC
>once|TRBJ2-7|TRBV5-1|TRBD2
CASRIAGDLGEQYF
TGCGCCAGCAGGATAGCGGGAGATTTAGGCGAGCAGTACTTC
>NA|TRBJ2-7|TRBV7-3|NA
CASSPQGNSYEQYF
TGTGCCAGCAGCCCTCAGGGAAACTCCTACGAGCAGTACTTC
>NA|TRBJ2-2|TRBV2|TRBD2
CASKGTSASPGLFF
TGTGCCAGCAAAGGGACTAGCGCGTCCCCCGGACTGTTTTTT
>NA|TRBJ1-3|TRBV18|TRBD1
CASSPGDSGSTIYF
TGTGCCAGCTCACCAGGGGACAGTGGAAGCACCATATATTTT
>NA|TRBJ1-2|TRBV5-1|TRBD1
CASSLAPPPGQGNYGYTF
TGCGCCAGCAGCTTGGCCCCGCCACCGGGACAGGGGAACTATGGCTACACCTTC
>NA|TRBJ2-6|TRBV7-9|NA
CASWGSGYYSGANVLTF
TGTGCCAGCTGGGGGTCAGGGTACTACTCTGGGGCCAACGTCCTGACTTTC
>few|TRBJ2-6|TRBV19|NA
CASFRAGANVLTF
TGTGCCAGTTTCCGGGCTGGGGCCAACGTCCTGACTTTC